The TCR beta chain under discussion was sequenced for a study of CD8 T cells in ankylosing spondylitis. Study-wide findings and caveats: Both synovial fluid and blood in reactive arthritis had previously been reported to carry some motif variants.

The CDR3 covers 17 residues. Germline V lookup: CDR1 SGHDN, CDR2 FVKESK. The ends were cut back, 0 bases at V and 2 bases at J, with 15 bases in the middle. TCRdb reprocessed the 5' RACE reads via MiXCR and lists one record per CDR3 protein. There are about 240,000 distinct CDR3 sequences in the sample; 7.5% to 9% occur only once, and 6.8% lies in the top ten. Concerning this clonotype itself: What it recognizes is unknown.

The chain employs TRBV14 and TRBJ2-3; D may be TRBD1 (5 bases). The clonotype was recovered from a male donor with ankylosing spondylitis or in good health (not recorded which). Sequenced material: blood, either unsorted or a sorted T cell fraction (not recorded which). The CDR3 DNA sequence: TGTGCCAGCAGCCAAGATCTTAGGCACAGGACCACAGATACGCAGTATTTT. Residues: CASSQDLRHRTTDTQYF.